These 30 T cell receptor beta chains share one sample of origin, sequenced in a study of blood T cell repertoires in COVID-19. Repertoires were generated with immunoSEQ multiplex PCR, while TCRdb's copy carries only in-frame clones and drops some. Of fewer than 80,000 clones detected, over 60% appear once; the ten largest clones hold less than 6%. The specimen was peripheral blood. These receptors were obtained from a human donor in a cohort sampled during active COVID-19.

This sequence joins TRBV6-6 and TRBJ1-2; D gene uncertain. The V and J ends lost 5 bases and 7 bases respectively, with 14 bases between them. The CDR3 runs 13 residues. The V gene's germline CDR1 is MNHNY and CDR2 SVGAGI (reference sequence). The CDR3 sequence: CASSRPDTGGYTF. The CDR3 DNA reads TGTGCCAGCAGTCGTCCTGATACGGGTGGCTACACCTTC.

The genes are TRBV10-3 and TRBJ2-2, with a tentative D call TRBD2 (5 bases). The germline V gene has CDR1 ENHRY and CDR2 SYGVKD. The CDR3 has 16 residues. The V end lost 10 bases, the J end lost 1 base, and 19 bases lay between the germline ends. The DNA for the CDR3 is TGTGCCACACGGGTCGCCGGTGGAGGGAACACCGGGGAGCTGTTTTTT. Translation gives CATRVAGGGNTGELFF.

This clone was seen ten or more times. At the DNA level, this CDR3 is encoded by other sequences in the same sample as well. The gene calls are TRBV4-1 and TRBJ2-7; 7 positions match TRBD1. The CDR3 totals 14 residues. The trim removed 2 bases at V and 2 bases at J, leaving 3 bases unmatched. The germline V gene encodes CDR1 MGHRA and CDR2 YSYEKL. Here the CDR3 DNA reads TGCGCCAGCAGCCAATACAGGGGCCCCTACGAGCAGTACTTC. Residues: CASSQYRGPYEQYF.

This chain joins TRBV9 and TRBJ2-7, with 9 positions matching TRBD2. The CDR3 sequence is 15 residues long. Trimming cost V 4 bases and J 5 bases; bases outside gene matches: 10. Germline lookup yields CDR1 SGDLS and CDR2 YYNGEE. CDR3 sequence reads: CASSTSGGINNEQYF. The CDR3 coding sequence is TGTGCCAGCAGCACCAGCGGGGGGATAAACAACGAGCAGTACTTC.

J is TRBJ2-3 and V is TRBV30, with TRBD2 as a possible D gene (6 bases). V was pared by 6 bases and J by 0 bases, with 10 bases between. Germline CDR1 reads GTSNPN; CDR2 reads SVGIG (reference sequence). The length of the CDR3 is 13 residues. DNA for the CDR3: TGTGCCTGTGGACTAATTAGCACAGATACGCAGTATTTT. It codes for CACGLISTDTQYF. Full variable domain (missing parts from reference TRBV30 and TRBJ2-3): SQTIHQWPATLVQPVGSPLSLECTVEGTSNPNLYWYRQAAGRGLQLLFYSVGIGQISSEVPQNLSASRPQDRQFILSSKKLLLSDSGFYLCACGLISTDTQYFGPGTRLTVL.

The gene calls are TRBV4-2 and TRBJ2-4; 7 bases align to TRBD1. Losses at the gene ends were 2 bases for V and 7 bases for J; bases not matched to a gene: 14. Per germline, CDR1 LGHNA and CDR2 YNFKEQ. The CDR3 sequence is 17 residues long. CDR3 sequence (DNA): TGTGCCAGCAGCCAATTAGACGGGACAGAGGCTAAGAACATTCAGTACTTC. Its translation is CASSQLDGTEAKNIQYF.

The chain employs TRBV6-5 and TRBJ2-2; D gene uncertain. V lost 6 bases to trimming and J lost 0 bases, with 8 bases between them. CDR3 length: 14 amino acids. Germline values: CDR1 MNHEY, CDR2 SVGAGI. The CDR3 loop is CASSRISNTGELFF. The CDR3 DNA reads TGTGCCAGCAGCCGTATATCGAACACCGGGGAGCTGTTTTTT.

The table lists this clone with a few counts. The V call is TRBV19, the J call TRBJ1-5; D might be TRBD1 (6 bases). V lost 5 bases to trimming and J lost 1 base, with 15 bases between them. CDR3 size: 16 residues. CDR1 and CDR2 (germline): LNHDA, SQIVND (reference sequence). CDR3: CASSLTGFASNQPQHF. DNA of the CDR3: TGTGCCAGTAGTCTTACAGGGTTTGCCAGCAATCAGCCCCAGCATTTT.

This rearrangement joins TRBV7-2 to TRBJ2-1, with TRBD2 matching over 11 bases. J lost 7 bases, V lost 3 bases, and 5 bases had no gene match. CDR1 is SGHTA, CDR2 FQGNSA, per germline. CDR3 length: 15 amino acids. This CDR3 is CASSLTSGAPNEQFF. CDR3 sequence (DNA): TGTGCCAGCAGCTTGACTAGCGGGGCACCGAATGAGCAGTTCTTC.

V gene TRBV19 combines with J gene TRBJ2-3, with D perhaps matching TRBD1 (5 bases). This CDR3 is 15 amino acids long. The germline V gene encodes CDR1 LNHDA and CDR2 SQIVND (reference sequence). Trimming pared 1 base from V and 1 base from J, leaving 9 bases between. The CDR3 coding sequence is TGTGCCAGTAGTATAGGTGGGGCGGGCACAGATACGCAGTATTTT. This encodes CASSIGGAGTDTQYF.

This clone was counted a few times. J is TRBJ2-1 and V is TRBV30, with TRBD2 as a possible D gene (6 bases). Germline-derived CDR1 and CDR2 are GTSNPN and SVGIG (reference sequence). This CDR3 is 15 amino acids long. V was clipped by 3 bases and J by 0 bases, with 12 bases between them. CDR3 amino acids: CAWSQGSGSYNEQFF. The DNA of the CDR3 is TGTGCCTGGAGCCAGGGTAGCGGCTCCTACAATGAGCAGTTCTTC.

This clone is categorized as medium-sized. The rearrangement links TRBV9 to TRBJ2-3, with a possible D match to TRBD2 (6 bases). V was clipped by 3 bases and J by 2 bases, with 16 bases between them. The CDR3 is 16 amino acids. Germline V lookup: CDR1 SGDLS, CDR2 YYNGEE. In DNA, the CDR3 is TGTGCCAGCAGCGCCTATTCGGGGGAAACCACAGATACGCAGTATTTT. It is translated as CASSAYSGETTDTQYF.

This chain links TRBV9 with TRBJ2-7, with TRBD1 identical over 8 bases. J lost 3 bases, V lost 3 bases, and 8 bases had no gene match. The CDR3 spans 15 residues. Germline assignment: CDR1 SGDLS and CDR2 YYNGEE. The CDR3 here is CASSAQPGQVYEQYF. The DNA of the CDR3 is TGTGCCAGCAGCGCGCAGCCGGGACAGGTCTACGAGCAGTACTTC.

This clone was found once. This chain links TRBV4-1 with TRBJ2-7; 12 bases line up with TRBD1. Germline CDR1 MGHRA, CDR2 YSYEKL. The V and J ends lost 3 bases and 2 bases, in that order; junction bases with no gene match: 2. The CDR3 is made up of 15 amino acids. The CDR3 DNA follows: TGCGCCAGCAGCCATGGGACAGGGGGCACCTACGAGCAGTACTTC. This translates into CASSHGTGGTYEQYF.

The V call is TRBV2, the J call TRBJ2-1, with TRBD1 identical over 9 bases. Per germline, CDR1 SNHLY and CDR2 FYNNEI. The junction had 16 bases not matched to a gene; V was cut back by 6 bases and J by 7 bases. The CDR3 length is 17 residues. The CDR3 DNA reads TGTGCCAGCAGGGCGGAAGGACAGGGGATAAGTCGGAATGAGCAGTTCTTC. Translating gives CASRAEGQGISRNEQFF.

The chain employs TRBV5-4 and TRBJ2-7; TRBD2 is a possible D gene (5 bases). The V and J ends lost 4 bases and 2 bases respectively, with 19 bases between them. The V gene's germline CDR1 is SGHNT and CDR2 YYREEE (reference sequence). The CDR3 covers 16 residues. DNA of the CDR3: TGTGCCAGCAGCGCGGGTGAGCAGCGCAGCGCCTACGAGCAGTACTTC. It is translated as CASSAGEQRSAYEQYF.

In its sample, this clone was seen a few times. The rearrangement joins TRBV6-2 or TRBV6-3 to TRBJ2-7, with 8 positions matching TRBD2. This CDR3 has 14 amino acids. The junction had 4 bases not matched to a gene; V was cut back by 2 bases and J by 4 bases. The germline V gene has CDR1 MNHEY and CDR2 SVGEGT. CDR3 sequence reads: CASSYETGGYEQYF. CDR3 nucleotide sequence: TGTGCCAGCAGTTACGAGACGGGGGGGTACGAGCAGTACTTC.

The table lists this clone with a few counts. The chain has TRBV5-4 and TRBJ1-1; 9 bases fit TRBD1. With 3 bases clipped from V and 5 bases from J, the junction kept 5 bases outside the gene matches. The CDR3 has 14 residues. Germline loops: CDR1 SGHNT, CDR2 YYREEE (reference sequence). CDR3 sequence: CASSYDRGLTEAFF. The CDR3, as DNA: TGTGCCAGCAGCTACGACAGGGGGTTAACTGAAGCTTTCTTT.

The chain is built from TRBV28 and TRBJ2-2; unclear D gene. The CDR3 extends over 11 amino acids. Between the trimmed V and J ends, which lost 5 bases and 5 bases, there was a span of 3 bases. Germline CDR1 is MDHEN and CDR2 is SYDVKM. The CDR3 DNA sequence: TGTGCCAGCAGTACTACCGGGGAGCTGTTTTTT. It specifies CASSTTGELFF.

This sequence joins TRBV6-5 and TRBJ1-5, with 7 bases aligning to TRBD1. The CDR3 is made up of 15 amino acids. The V gene's germline CDR1 is MNHEY and CDR2 SVGAGI. The J segment lost 2 bases and the V segment lost 8 bases, leaving 9 bases of the junction unmatched. The chain's CDR3 is CASSRGGAGNQPQHF. The CDR3 nucleotides read TGTGCCAGCTCGAGAGGGGGCGCGGGCAATCAGCCCCAGCATTTT.

This clone showed up just a few times. DNA for the CDR3: TGCGCCAGCAGCTTGGGTACAGGGACTACGTTTAACTATGGCTACACCTTC. The encoded protein is CASSLGTGTTFNYGYTF. The chain links TRBV5-1 to TRBJ1-2, with D possibly being TRBD1 (6 bases). The CDR3 totals 17 residues. Trimming cost V 0 bases and J 1 base, with 16 bases left between them. Germline CDR1 and CDR2: SGHRS and YFSETQ. The full variable domain, in which reference TRBV5-1 and TRBJ1-2 provide the parts outside the CDR3, is KAGVTQTPRYLIKTRGQQVTLSCSPISGHRSVSWYQQTPGQGLQFLFEYFSETQRNKGNFPGRFSGRQFSNSRSEMNVSTLELGDSALYLCASSLGTGTTFNYGYTFGSGTRLTVV.

This clone occurred a few times. The chain carries TRBV6-5 and TRBJ1-4, with 7 bases matching TRBD1. V shed 2 bases, J shed 8 bases, and the junction held 8 bases outside the gene matches. Looked up from germline, CDR1 is MNHEY and CDR2 is SVGAGI. CDR3 size: 15 residues. The CDR3 sequence is CASSYPDREGEKLFF. CDR3 sequence (DNA): TGTGCCAGCAGTTACCCCGACAGGGAAGGAGAAAAACTGTTTTTT.

The rearrangement uses TRBV5-6 and TRBJ2-6, with 8 bases aligning to TRBD1. Trimming removed 1 base from V and 1 base from J; junction bases left unmatched: 7. Germline V gene data show CDR1 as SGHDT and CDR2 as YYEEEE. The CDR3 extends over 18 amino acids. CDR3 in DNA: TGTGCCAGCAGCTTGCTGCCAGGGGGCCTATCTGGGGCCAACGTCCTGACTTTC. Protein sequence: CASSLLPGGLSGANVLTF.

The V call is TRBV10-3, the J call TRBJ2-7, with 8 bases lining up with TRBD1. V was clipped by 3 bases and J by 1 base; unmatched bases: 5. This CDR3 has 15 residues. The V gene's germline CDR1 is ENHRY and CDR2 SYGVKD. In nucleotides, the CDR3 is TGTGCCATCAGTGATCCGGGACAGGAGTCCTACGAGCAGTACTTC. Its translation is CAISDPGQESYEQYF.

The chain has TRBV6-6 and TRBJ1-2; unclear D gene. Germline CDR1 MNHNY, CDR2 SVGAGI (reference sequence). The ends were cut back, 0 bases at V and 2 bases at J, with 10 bases in the middle. This CDR3 region has 15 residues. The CDR3 protein is CASSYSRGSNYGYTF. In DNA, the CDR3 is TGTGCCAGCAGTTACTCCCGGGGAAGCAACTATGGCTACACCTTC.

This rearrangement joins TRBV5-1 to TRBJ2-5, with D possibly TRBD1 on 6 matching bases. This CDR3 comprises 13 residues. In germline, CDR1 is SGHRS, CDR2 YFSETQ. Trimming stripped 4 bases from V and 3 bases from J, with 10 bases between. CDR3: CASSPRTEETQYF. The CDR3 DNA sequence: TGCGCCAGCAGCCCCCGGACAGAAGAGACCCAGTACTTC.

The chain has TRBV5-1 and TRBJ2-5; the match to TRBD2 covers 8 bases. Germline-derived CDR1 and CDR2 are SGHRS and YFSETQ. Losses at the gene ends were 0 bases for V and 1 base for J; bases not matched to a gene: 5. The CDR3 is made up of 16 amino acids. The DNA for the CDR3 is TGCGCCAGCAGCTTGGCCGTGGCGGGGGGCCAAGAGACCCAGTACTTC. This encodes CASSLAVAGGQETQYF.

This chain connects TRBV10-3 to TRBJ1-1; TRBD1 is a possible D gene (6 bases). In germline, CDR1 is ENHRY, CDR2 SYGVKD. Deletions cut 8 bases from V and 0 bases from J, with 7 bases between. The CDR3 totals 12 residues. The CDR3 region has the DNA TGTGCCATCCAGGGGATGAACACTGAAGCTTTCTTT. Translating gives CAIQGMNTEAFF.

This clone was seen just once. The chain has TRBV20-1 and TRBJ1-2; 9 bases map to TRBD1. This CDR3 contains 11 residues. Germline V gene sequence: CDR1 DFQATT, CDR2 SNEGSKA (reference sequence). Trimming took 4 bases from V and 7 from J; bases not matched to a gene: 1. The CDR3 DNA sequence: TGCAGTGCTACGGACAGGGGTGGCTACACCTTC. Its translation is CSATDRGGYTF.

The chain combines TRBV12-5 with TRBJ2-1; 7 nucleotides agree with TRBD1. V dropped 9 bases and J dropped 5; count of bases not matched to a gene: 4. CDR1 and CDR2 from the germline V gene are LGHNT and FRNRAP. The CDR3 is 12 residues long. DNA for the CDR3: TGTGCTAGCCGGGACAGAAACAATGAGCAGTTCTTC. Protein: CASRDRNNEQFF.